This entry is about one T cell receptor beta chain. The CDR3 is 13 amino acids. V was pared by 2 bases and J by 3 bases, with 11 bases between. Per the germline V gene, CDR1 is GTSNPN and CDR2 is SVGIG (reference sequence). These data originate in a study of blood T cell repertoires in COVID-19. Produced via immunoSEQ multiplex PCR; TCRdb's table is partial and in-frame only. The table lists about 180,000 clones, roughly three quarters of them singletons. A COVID-19 case was met by exposed participants within 2 weeks before study entry. The TCR comes from a man in his 60s who had been exposed to COVID-19. The sample consisted of PBMCs or T cells enriched from blood (not recorded which). The V and J genes are TRBV30 and TRBJ2-7, with D perhaps matching TRBD2 (5 bases). In DNA form, the CDR3 reads TGTGCCTGGAGTAGGGCAACTAGCTACGAGCAGTACTTC. The encoded protein is CAWSRATSYEQYF.